This T cell receptor (beta chain) was obtained from a study of tissue T cells after allogeneic stem cell transplantation. Broader study findings: Some tissue clones might be persisting host cells; their alloreactivity or antigen specificity was not determined. The patient cohort was small and clinically heterogeneous, with limited sampling depth. Blood and spleen captured only part of the tissue TCR repertoire.

From germline, CDR1 is SGHSA and CDR2 FRNQAP. Unmatched junction bases numbered 1, after V lost 5 bases and J lost 0 bases. The CDR3 is 14 amino acids. The assay was immunoSEQ multiplex PCR, and TCRdb's table has in-frame clones only and misses some. Of about 3,700 clones listed, under 65% are singletons. Time point indicated: mouse harvest day 7 after allogeneic transplant. The graft held 10^6 splenic CD5+ T cells and 10^7 T-cell-depleted bone marrow cells. With respect to this clone: As yet, its antigen is unknown. Mouse gene names and germline throughout. The CDR3 is cut off 1 residue early in the read; its end comes from the germline J gene.

Material for sequencing was gut tissue. The source is a female BALB/c mouse given C57BL/6 T cells with graft-versus-host disease after an allogeneic hematopoietic cell transplant. The chain carries TRBV16 and TRBJ1-2, with 9 bases fitting TRBD1. CDR3 region: CASSRQGANSDYTF. The sequenced CDR3 bases are TGTGCAAGCAGCCGACAGGGGGCAAACTCCGACTACACC.